These 19 T cell receptor beta chains were all obtained from the same sample, sequenced in a study of blood T cell repertoires in COVID-19. Using immunoSEQ multiplex PCR, the repertoire was profiled, and TCRdb retains in-frame clones only, with some absent. The table has a few hundred thousand clones, 75% to 90% seen once; the top ten hold 11%. Sequencing used peripheral blood. Receptor source: a woman aged 65 to 85 with acute or convalescent COVID-19.

A few counts support this clone. Here the CDR3 DNA reads TGTGCCACCAGCGGGACATCTAGAAACCCTAATCAGCCCCAGCATTTT. This sequence encodes CATSGTSRNPNQPQHF. The J gene is TRBJ1-5, the V gene TRBV24-1; possibly TRBD1 for D (6 bases). Trimming took off 7 bases at V and 4 bases at J, with 19 bases between the two ends. The CDR3 sequence is 16 residues long. Per germline, CDR1 KGHDR and CDR2 SFDVKD.

V gene TRBV11-2 combines with J gene TRBJ1-1, with TRBD1 as a possible D gene (5 bases). The germline gives CDR1 SGHAT, CDR2 FQNNGV. This CDR3 is built from 13 residues. Trimming shortened V by 2 bases and J by 4 bases, and 8 bases separated the two germline ends. CDR3 in amino acids: CASSLQGGTEAFF. Written as DNA, the CDR3 is TGTGCCAGCAGCTTACAGGGAGGCACTGAAGCTTTCTTT.

This chain uses TRBV5-4 with TRBJ2-1, with 8 bases aligning to TRBD2. This CDR3 region has 14 residues. CDR1 and CDR2 from the germline V gene are SGHNT and YYREEE (reference sequence). V shed 4 bases and J 10 bases; nucleotides not matched to a gene: 10. This chain's CDR3 is CASSPWAGGREQFF. The CDR3 DNA reads TGTGCCAGCAGCCCGTGGGCGGGGGGCCGCGAGCAGTTCTTC.

This clone appeared a few times. This chain links TRBV14 with TRBJ1-1; perhaps TRBD1 as D (5 bases). The CDR3 spans 13 residues. Deletions cut 2 bases from V and 8 bases from J, with 12 bases between. Germline V CDR1 and CDR2: SGHDN, FVKESK. CDR3 sequence reads: CASSQFGRGEAFF. CDR3 DNA sequence: TGTGCCAGCAGCCAATTCGGTAGGGGCGAAGCTTTCTTT. The complete variable domain, with remaining parts taken from reference TRBV14 and TRBJ1-1, reads EAGVTQFPSHSVIEKGQTVTLRCDPISGHDNLYWYRRVMGKEIKFLLHFVKESKQDESGMPNNRFLAERTGGTYSTLKVQPAELEDSGVYFCASSQFGRGEAFFGQGTRLTVV.

Details on this clone: Distinct nucleotide sequences in the sample also encode this CDR3. J is TRBJ1-1 and V is TRBV18, with D perhaps TRBD1 (5 bases). Trimming took 3 bases from V and 5 from J, leaving 7 bases between them. CDR3 length: 12 residues. CDR1 and CDR2 (germline): KGHSH, LQKENI. DNA for the CDR3: TGTGCCAGCTCACCGGAGGGGACTGAAGCTTTCTTT. Protein product: CASSPEGTEAFF. Looking up the rest from reference TRBV18 and TRBJ1-1 gives the full variable domain: NAGVMQNPRHLVRRRGQEARLRCSPMKGHSHVYWYRQLPEEGLKFMVYLQKENIIDESGMPKERFSAEFPKEGPSILRIQQVVRGDSAAYFCASSPEGTEAFFGQGTRLTVV.

This chain uses TRBV6-1 with TRBJ2-5, with 9 bases matching TRBD2. With 2 bases clipped from V and 2 bases from J, the junction kept 15 bases outside the gene matches. The CDR3 consists of 19 residues. Germline V gene data show CDR1 as MNHNS and CDR2 as SASEGT. CDR3 sequence: CASSESPAGGGGRQETQYF. The CDR3 nucleotides read TGTGCCAGCAGTGAAAGCCCAGCGGGGGGCGGTGGCAGGCAAGAGACCCAGTACTTC.

The chain links TRBV7-6 to TRBJ2-5; D perhaps matches TRBD2 (5 bases). The CDR3 has 16 amino acids. Trimming removed 1 base from V and 4 bases from J, with 16 bases in between. The germline V gene encodes CDR1 SGHVS and CDR2 FNYEAQ. The CDR3, as DNA: TGTGCCAGCAGCTTAGGGGCGGCGGGTTCAGTAGAGACCCAGTACTTC. It yields the protein CASSLGAAGSVETQYF.

The chain recombines TRBV7-9 with TRBJ1-2, with 8 bases matching TRBD1. V trimming: 1 base; J trimming: 4 bases; junction bases outside the gene matches: 8. The germline gives CDR1 SEHNR, CDR2 FQNEAQ (reference sequence). The CDR3 has 16 residues. The CDR3 spells CASSLGYRGSSYGYTF. CDR3 DNA: TGTGCCAGCAGCTTAGGTTACAGGGGGTCGTCCTATGGCTACACCTTC.

This clone was found once. This chain connects TRBV7-3 to TRBJ1-1; 9 nucleotides match TRBD1. The V segment lost 4 bases and the J segment 7 bases; nucleotides outside the gene matches: 7. The length of the CDR3 is 14 residues. The V gene's germline CDR1 is SGHTA and CDR2 FQGTGA. The CDR3 is CASSSNRGHDEAFF. CDR3 bases: TGTGCCAGCAGCTCCAACAGGGGGCACGATGAAGCTTTCTTT.

The chain joins TRBV11-2 to TRBJ2-5; possibly TRBD2 for D (5 bases). V lost 7 bases, J lost 5 bases, and 14 bases lay in between. CDR3 length equals 13 residues. Germline CDR1 SGHAT, CDR2 FQNNGV. CDR3 coding DNA: TGTGCCAGCACCTTCGGGGAGACGGAGACCCAGTACTTC. Residues: CASTFGETETQYF.

The V gene is TRBV4-2, the J gene TRBJ2-1, with D possibly TRBD2 on 5 matching bases. The CDR3 spans 13 residues. Trimming took off 4 bases at V and 10 bases at J, with 14 bases between the two ends. Looked up from germline, CDR1 is LGHNA and CDR2 is YNFKEQ. This CDR3 is CASSPPGGDEQFF. The DNA for the CDR3 is TGTGCCAGCAGCCCTCCTGGAGGTGACGAGCAGTTCTTC.

V gene TRBV9 combines with J gene TRBJ1-2; possibly TRBD1 for D (6 bases). Germline CDR1 SGDLS, CDR2 YYNGEE. The CDR3 is 13 residues long. V gave up 3 bases and J gave up 5 bases, with 11 bases separating them. The CDR3: CASSDIGGYGYTF. The CDR3 nucleotides read TGTGCCAGCAGCGACATAGGGGGATATGGCTACACCTTC.

Comment on this clone: Other DNA sequences in this specimen translate into the identical CDR3. The rearrangement joins TRBV5-1 to TRBJ1-1; possible D gene TRBD1, 5 bases. The CDR3 covers 14 residues. V was pared by 0 bases and J by 1 base, with 7 bases between. CDR1 and CDR2 (germline): SGHRS, YFSETQ. This CDR3 reads CASSLGRANTEAFF. CDR3 DNA sequence: TGCGCCAGCAGCTTGGGCAGGGCGAACACTGAAGCTTTCTTT.

V gene TRBV3-1 (or the pseudogene TRBV3-2) combines with J gene TRBJ1-3, with D uncertain. Trimming cost V 1 base and J 0 bases, with 10 bases left between them. This CDR3 is 16 amino acids long. CDR1 and CDR2 (germline): LGHDT, YNNKEL (reference sequence). The CDR3 sequence: CASSQAGFNSGNTIYF. Here the CDR3 DNA reads TGTGCCAGCAGCCAAGCGGGATTCAACTCTGGAAACACCATATATTTT.

The CDR3 coding sequence is TGCGCCGCAGGGGACCCTGGCGCTATGACTTACGAGCAGTACTTC. Its protein product is CAAGDPGAMTYEQYF. This rearrangement joins TRBV5-1 to TRBJ2-7; D possibly corresponds to TRBD1 (6 bases). This CDR3 comprises 15 residues. Germline loops: CDR1 SGHRS, CDR2 YFSETQ. Trimming left V 10 bases short and J 4 bases short, with 24 bases between.

This clone was detected a few times. The chain recombines TRBV2 with TRBJ2-7, with TRBD2 as a possible D gene (7 bases). From germline, CDR1 is SNHLY and CDR2 FYNNEI. The V end was cut by 8 bases, the J end by 6 bases, with 23 bases between. This CDR3 region has 15 residues. As DNA, the CDR3 is TGTGCCAGCTGTCTTTGGGGGGGCGGCGGAGCCGAGCAGTACTTC. The encoded protein is CASCLWGGGGAEQYF.

V is TRBV19 and J is TRBJ1-2; tentative D call: TRBD1 (5 bases). The germline CDR1 and CDR2 sequences are LNHDA and SQIVND (reference sequence). Trimming removed 10 bases from V and 0 bases from J, with 15 bases in between. This CDR3 is built from 14 residues. The CDR3 region has the DNA TGTGCCACCAGGGAAGATCCTACTAACTATGGCTACACCTTC. Translated: CATREDPTNYGYTF.

The V and J genes are TRBV4-2 and TRBJ2-2; D is unresolved. This CDR3 has 12 residues. Per germline, CDR1 LGHNA and CDR2 YNFKEQ. The V and J ends lost 1 base and 6 bases respectively, with 3 bases between them. This CDR3 reads CASSQAPGELFF. CDR3 nucleotides: TGTGCCAGCAGCCAAGCTCCCGGGGAGCTGTTTTTT.

The V call is TRBV2, the J call TRBJ2-7; 11 bases agree with TRBD2. After removal of 6 bases from V and 2 bases from J, the junction contained 3 bases not matched to a gene. The CDR3 spans 14 residues. Germline V gene sequence: CDR1 SNHLY, CDR2 FYNNEI. CDR3 region: CASRGLAAAYEQYF. The CDR3 DNA sequence: TGTGCCAGCAGGGGACTAGCGGCGGCCTACGAGCAGTACTTC.